This TCR beta chain was sequenced for a study of blood T cell repertoires in COVID-19. Background on the study: Samples of COVID-19 (acute and convalescent) were obtained from the United States, Italy and Spain. PBMCs, B-cell-depleted T cells, or T cells provided the cDNA or gDNA that made up the material.

Germline V gene sequence: CDR1 PRHDT, CDR2 FYEKMQ (reference sequence). There are 18 residues in the CDR3. Trimming took 7 bases from V and 4 from J; bases not matched to a gene: 10. How the authors handled the data: From reference gene primer amplification, estimates of nucleated cell counts were derived. Assay: immunoSEQ multiplex PCR; the TCRdb copy retains only in-frame clones and omits some. That table furnishes V, J and clone size, whereas the DNA furnished D and trimming. The table has a few hundred thousand clones, nearly 90% seen once. Material for sequencing was peripheral blood. This sequence originates from a man aged 18 to 29 with active or convalescent COVID-19. The V call is TRBV13, the J call TRBJ2-2; TRBD2 matches 15 bases. Written as DNA, the CDR3 is TGTGCCAGCACCCCTCGGACTAGCGGGAGGGCCTTCACCGGGGAGCTGTTTTTT. Translation: CASTPRTSGRAFTGELFF. Supplemented by reference TRBV13 and TRBJ2-2, the full variable domain reads AAGVIQSPRHLIKEKRETATLKCYPIPRHDTVYWYQQGPGQDPQFLISFYEKMQSDKGSIPDRFSAQQFSDYHSELNMSSLELGDSALYFCASTPRTSGRAFTGELFFGEGSRLTVL.